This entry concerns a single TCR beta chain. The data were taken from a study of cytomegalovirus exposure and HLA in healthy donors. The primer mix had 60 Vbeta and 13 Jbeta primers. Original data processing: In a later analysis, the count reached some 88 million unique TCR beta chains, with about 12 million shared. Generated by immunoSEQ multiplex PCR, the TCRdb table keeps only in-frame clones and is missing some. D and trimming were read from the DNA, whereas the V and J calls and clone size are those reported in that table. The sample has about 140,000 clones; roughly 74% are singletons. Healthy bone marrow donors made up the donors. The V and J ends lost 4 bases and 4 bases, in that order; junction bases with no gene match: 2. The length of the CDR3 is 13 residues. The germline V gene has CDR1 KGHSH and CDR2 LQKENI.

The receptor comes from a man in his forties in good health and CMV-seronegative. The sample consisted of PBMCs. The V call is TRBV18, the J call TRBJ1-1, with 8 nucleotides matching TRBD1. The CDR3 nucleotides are TGTGCCAGCTCACAGGACAGGGTCACTGAAGCTTTCTTT. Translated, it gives CASSQDRVTEAFF.